This record covers a single T cell receptor beta chain. This record belongs to a study of blood T cell repertoires in COVID-19. Study overall: PBMCs, B-cell-depleted T cells, or T cells were the source of the cDNA or gDNA that made up the material.

The CDR3 extends over 16 amino acids. In germline, CDR1 is MNHEY, CDR2 SVGEGT. Trimming left V 6 bases short and J 2 bases short, with 19 bases between. The assay was immunoSEQ multiplex PCR, and TCRdb's table has in-frame clones only and misses some. Of a few hundred thousand clones listed, about 84% were seen once; the top ten hold around 7%. The clonotype originates from a woman in her thirties or forties with acute COVID-19. The sample was PBMCs or T cells enriched from blood (not recorded which). V is TRBV6-2 or TRBV6-3 and J is TRBJ1-1; no reliable D call. CDR3 sequence (DNA): TGTGCCAGCAGCCTCCCCCGGACGGGAACTAACACTGAAGCTTTCTTT. It specifies CASSLPRTGTNTEAFF.